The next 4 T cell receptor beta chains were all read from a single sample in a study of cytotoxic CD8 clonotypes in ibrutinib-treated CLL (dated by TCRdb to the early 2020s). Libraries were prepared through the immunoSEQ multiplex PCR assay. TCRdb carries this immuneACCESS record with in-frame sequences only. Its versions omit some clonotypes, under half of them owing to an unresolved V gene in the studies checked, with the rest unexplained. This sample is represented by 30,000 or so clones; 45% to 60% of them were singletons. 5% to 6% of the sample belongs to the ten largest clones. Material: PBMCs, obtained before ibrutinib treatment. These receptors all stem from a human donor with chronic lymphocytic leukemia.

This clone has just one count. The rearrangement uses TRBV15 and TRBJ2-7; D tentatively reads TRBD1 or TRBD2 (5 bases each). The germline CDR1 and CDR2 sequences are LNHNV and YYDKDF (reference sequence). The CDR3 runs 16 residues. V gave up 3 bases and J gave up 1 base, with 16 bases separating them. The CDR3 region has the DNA TGTGCCACCAGCAGGACTCGGGGACGGAAGTCCTACGAGCAGTACTTC. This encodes CATSRTRGRKSYEQYF.

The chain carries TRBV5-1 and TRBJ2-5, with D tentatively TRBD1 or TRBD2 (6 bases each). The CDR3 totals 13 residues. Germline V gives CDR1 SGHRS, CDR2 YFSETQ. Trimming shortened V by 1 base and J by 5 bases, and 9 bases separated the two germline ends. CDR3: CASSLTGRETQYF. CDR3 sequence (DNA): TGCGCCAGCAGCTTGACAGGGAGGGAGACCCAGTACTTC.

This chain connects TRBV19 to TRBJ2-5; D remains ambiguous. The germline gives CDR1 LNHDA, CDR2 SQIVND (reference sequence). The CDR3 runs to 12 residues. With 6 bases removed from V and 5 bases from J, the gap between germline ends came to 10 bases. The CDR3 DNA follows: TGTGCCAGTAGCGACTTGGGGGAGACCCAGTACTTC. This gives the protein CASSDLGETQYF.

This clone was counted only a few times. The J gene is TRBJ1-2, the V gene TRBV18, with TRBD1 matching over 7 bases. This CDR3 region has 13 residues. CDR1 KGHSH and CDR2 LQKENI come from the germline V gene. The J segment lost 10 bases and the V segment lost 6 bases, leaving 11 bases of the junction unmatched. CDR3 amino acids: CASSSGGTEYYTF. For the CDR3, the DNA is TGTGCCAGCTCTTCAGGGGGGACAGAATACTACACCTTC.